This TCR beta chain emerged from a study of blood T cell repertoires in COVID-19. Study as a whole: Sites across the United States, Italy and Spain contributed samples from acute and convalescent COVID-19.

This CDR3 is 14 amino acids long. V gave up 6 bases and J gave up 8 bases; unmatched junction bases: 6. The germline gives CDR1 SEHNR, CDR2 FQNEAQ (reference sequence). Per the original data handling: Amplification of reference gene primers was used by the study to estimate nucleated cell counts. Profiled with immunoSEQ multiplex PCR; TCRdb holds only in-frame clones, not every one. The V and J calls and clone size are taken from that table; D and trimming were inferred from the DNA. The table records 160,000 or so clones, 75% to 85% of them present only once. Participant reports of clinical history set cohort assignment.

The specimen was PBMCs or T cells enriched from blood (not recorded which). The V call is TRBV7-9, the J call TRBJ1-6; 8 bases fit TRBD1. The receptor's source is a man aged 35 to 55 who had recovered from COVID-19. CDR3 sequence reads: CASRNRGIDSPLHF. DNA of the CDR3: TGTGCCAGCAGAAACAGGGGGATAGATTCACCCCTCCACTTT.